A selection of T cell receptor beta chains follows, all from one sample in a study of blood T cell repertoires in COVID-19. Method: immunoSEQ multiplex PCR; TCRdb's copy keeps in-frame clones and lacks some. The sample comprises some 370,000 clones, around 90% of which are singletons, and around 7% rests with the top ten. The specimen sequenced was peripheral blood. All receptors derive from a man younger than 30 with active or convalescent COVID-19. Both conserved end residues are part of each CDR3. D genes are given only for firm matches. Not all rows give a size; the values are once, few, many and, for expanded clones, a class.

D gene,J gene,clone size,V gene,CDR3 protein,CDR3 DNA
.,TRBJ2-5,.,TRBV2,CASSYQGHQEETQYF,TGTGCCAGCAGTTACCAGGGGCATCAGGAGGAGACCCAGTACTTC
.,TRBJ2-2,.,TRBV9,CASSVVASIAGELFF,TGTGCCAGCAGCGTAGTAGCCAGCATCGCCGGGGAGCTGTTTTTT
.,TRBJ1-5,.,TRBV27,CASSLSRGVNQPQHF,TGTGCCAGCAGTTTATCCAGGGGTGTCAATCAGCCCCAGCATTTT
.,TRBJ2-2,.,TRBV7-2,CASSLVGGLAGELFF,TGTGCCAGCAGCTTAGTCGGGGGGCTGGCCGGGGAGCTGTTTTTT
.,TRBJ2-2,.,TRBV2,CASSVTGNTGELFF,TGTGCCAGCAGCGTGACAGGGAACACCGGGGAGCTGTTTTTT
TRBD2,TRBJ2-1,once,TRBV24-1,CATSDSRRRTSGGLSYNEQFF,TGTGCCACCAGTGATTCCCGCCGCAGGACTAGCGGGGGCCTCTCCTACAATGAGCAGTTCTTC
TRBD2,TRBJ2-2,.,TRBV3-1/TRBV3-2,CASSKGLPGELFF,TGTGCCAGCAGCAAGGGACTACCCGGGGAGCTGTTTTTT
TRBD1,TRBJ2-7,.,TRBV2,CASTPPDRGAYEQYF,TGTGCCAGCACCCCACCGGACAGGGGCGCCTACGAGCAGTACTTC
.,TRBJ1-3,.,TRBV11-3,CASSAGTSGNTIYF,TGTGCCAGCAGCGCGGGGACCTCTGGAAACACCATATATTTT
TRBD1,TRBJ2-3,.,TRBV29-1,CSVRPGQDSTDTQYF,TGCAGCGTTAGACCGGGACAGGACAGCACAGATACGCAGTATTTT
TRBD2,TRBJ2-3,once,TRBV20-1,CSALAADTQYF,TGCAGTGCACTAGCGGCAGATACGCAGTATTTT
.,TRBJ2-2,.,TRBV30,CAWNMMNTGELFF,TGTGCCTGGAACATGATGAACACCGGGGAGCTGTTTTTT
.,TRBJ1-3,.,TRBV14,CASSKTASGNTIYF,TGTGCCAGCAGCAAGACAGCCTCTGGAAACACCATATATTTT
TRBD1,TRBJ1-2,.,TRBV27,CASSLIPTGGDPYGYTF,TGTGCCAGCAGTTTAATACCGACAGGGGGCGACCCCTATGGCTACACCTTC
TRBD1,TRBJ1-2,.,TRBV27,CASSGRRQGSHYGYTF,TGTGCCAGCAGCGGGCGCAGACAGGGTTCTCACTATGGCTACACCTTC
.,TRBJ1-6,.,TRBV6-4,CASSVPSSYNSPLHF,TGTGCCAGCAGTGTACCGAGCTCCTATAATTCACCCCTCCACTTT